This T cell receptor (beta chain) was recovered during a study of T cell repertoires in cytomegalovirus infection. CDR3 length equals 14 residues. V was clipped by 4 bases and J by 5 bases; unmatched bases: 6. Germline CDR1 reads KGHSH; CDR2 reads LQKENI. TCRdb re-analysed the reads in MiXCR, keeping a single row per CDR3 protein. The table records 300,000 to 450,000 distinct CDR3 sequences, around 18% of them present only once. The specimen sequenced was PBMCs. The V and J genes are TRBV18 and TRBJ2-5; the match to TRBD1 covers 8 bases. The receptor comes from a human donor in good health (CMV status not recorded). Some clones in this sample may be carry-over from other donors' samples. The CDR3 here is CASSRTGLSETQYF. CDR3 coding DNA: TGTGCCAGCTCACGGACAGGGCTGAGCGAGACCCAGTACTTC.